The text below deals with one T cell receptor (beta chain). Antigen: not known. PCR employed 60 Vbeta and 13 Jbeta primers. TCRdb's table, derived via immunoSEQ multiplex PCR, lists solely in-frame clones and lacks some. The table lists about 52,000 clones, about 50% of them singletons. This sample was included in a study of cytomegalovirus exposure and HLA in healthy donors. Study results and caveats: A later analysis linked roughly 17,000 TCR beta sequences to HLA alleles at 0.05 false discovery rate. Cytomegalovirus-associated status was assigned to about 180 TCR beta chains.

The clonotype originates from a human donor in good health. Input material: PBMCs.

The CDR3 coding sequence is TGTGCCAGTAGTTGGGACAGAGAAAGTGGTGAAGCTTTCTTT. This codes for CASSWDRESGEAFF. The chain links TRBV19 to TRBJ1-1; 7 bases are shared with TRBD1. This CDR3 has 14 amino acids. Germline loops: CDR1 LNHDA, CDR2 SQIVND (reference sequence). Germline trimming cut 5 bases from V and 7 bases from J; bases unmatched to any gene: 10.